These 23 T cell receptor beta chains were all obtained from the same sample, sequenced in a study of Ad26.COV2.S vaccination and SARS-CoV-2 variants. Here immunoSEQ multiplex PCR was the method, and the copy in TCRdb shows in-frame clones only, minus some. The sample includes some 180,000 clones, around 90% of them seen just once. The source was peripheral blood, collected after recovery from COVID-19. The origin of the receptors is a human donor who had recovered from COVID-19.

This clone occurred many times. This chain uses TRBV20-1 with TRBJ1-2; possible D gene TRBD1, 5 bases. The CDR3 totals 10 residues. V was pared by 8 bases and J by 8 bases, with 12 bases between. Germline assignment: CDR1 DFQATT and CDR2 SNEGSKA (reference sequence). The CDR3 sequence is CSLGVDGYTF. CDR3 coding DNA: TGCAGTTTGGGGGTTGACGGCTACACCTTC.

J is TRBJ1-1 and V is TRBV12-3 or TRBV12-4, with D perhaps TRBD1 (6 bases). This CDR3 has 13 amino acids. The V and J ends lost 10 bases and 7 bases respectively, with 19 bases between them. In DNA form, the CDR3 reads TGTGCCACCAGAACAGGGCCGGGAGGTGAAGCTTTCTTT. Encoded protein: CATRTGPGGEAFF.

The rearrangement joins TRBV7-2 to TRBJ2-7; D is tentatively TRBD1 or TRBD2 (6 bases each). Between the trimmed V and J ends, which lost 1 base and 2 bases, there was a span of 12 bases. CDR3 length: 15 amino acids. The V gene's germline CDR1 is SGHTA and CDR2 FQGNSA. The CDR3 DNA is TGTGCCAGCAGCTTAGAAGGGGGGATGGCCTACGAGCAGTACTTC. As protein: CASSLEGGMAYEQYF.

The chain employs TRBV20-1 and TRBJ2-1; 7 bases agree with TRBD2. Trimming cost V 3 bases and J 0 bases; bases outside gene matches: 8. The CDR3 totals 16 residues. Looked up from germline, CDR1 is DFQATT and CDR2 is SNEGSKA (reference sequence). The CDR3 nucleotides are TGCAGTGCTAGTCCCCCGGGACTAAGCTCCTACAATGAGCAGTTCTTC. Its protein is CSASPPGLSSYNEQFF.

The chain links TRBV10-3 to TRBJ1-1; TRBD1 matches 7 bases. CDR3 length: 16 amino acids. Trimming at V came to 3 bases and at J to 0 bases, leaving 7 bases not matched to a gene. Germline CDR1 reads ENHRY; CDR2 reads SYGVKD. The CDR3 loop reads CAISDLKTGLNTEAFF. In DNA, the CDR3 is TGTGCCATCAGTGACCTCAAGACAGGGTTGAACACTGAAGCTTTCTTT.

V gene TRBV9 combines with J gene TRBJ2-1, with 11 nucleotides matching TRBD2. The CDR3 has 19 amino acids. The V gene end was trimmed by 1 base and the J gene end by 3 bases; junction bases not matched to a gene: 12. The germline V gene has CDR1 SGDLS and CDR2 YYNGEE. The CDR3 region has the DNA TGTGCCAGCAGCGTACTAGCGGGAGGTGGATCGGGTCGCTACAATGAGCAGTTCTTC. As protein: CASSVLAGGGSGRYNEQFF.

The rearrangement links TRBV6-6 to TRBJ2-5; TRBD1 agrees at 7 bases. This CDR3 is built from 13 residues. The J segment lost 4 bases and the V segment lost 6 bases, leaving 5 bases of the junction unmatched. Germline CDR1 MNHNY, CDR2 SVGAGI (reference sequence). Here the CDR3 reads CASRKPGGETQYF. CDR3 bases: TGTGCCAGCAGAAAACCAGGGGGAGAGACCCAGTACTTC.

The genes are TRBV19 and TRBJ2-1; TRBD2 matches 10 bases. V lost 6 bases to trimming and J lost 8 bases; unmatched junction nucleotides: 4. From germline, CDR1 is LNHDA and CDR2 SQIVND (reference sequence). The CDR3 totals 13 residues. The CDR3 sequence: CASSQLAGDEQFF. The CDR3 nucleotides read TGTGCCAGTAGCCAGCTAGCGGGGGATGAGCAGTTCTTC.

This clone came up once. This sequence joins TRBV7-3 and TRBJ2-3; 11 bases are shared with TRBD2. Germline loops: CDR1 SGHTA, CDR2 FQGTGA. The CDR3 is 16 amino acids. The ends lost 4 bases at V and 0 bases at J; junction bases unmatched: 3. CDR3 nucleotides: TGTGCCAGCAGCTCTCTAGCGGGAGGAAGCACAGATACGCAGTATTTT. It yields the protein CASSSLAGGSTDTQYF.

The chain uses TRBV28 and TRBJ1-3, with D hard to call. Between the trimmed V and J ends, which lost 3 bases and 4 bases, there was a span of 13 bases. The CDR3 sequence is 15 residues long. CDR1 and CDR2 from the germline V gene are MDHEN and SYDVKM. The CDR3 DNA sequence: TGTGCCAGCAGTTTTTCGGGCCTTCGCGGAAACACCATATATTTT. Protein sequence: CASSFSGLRGNTIYF.

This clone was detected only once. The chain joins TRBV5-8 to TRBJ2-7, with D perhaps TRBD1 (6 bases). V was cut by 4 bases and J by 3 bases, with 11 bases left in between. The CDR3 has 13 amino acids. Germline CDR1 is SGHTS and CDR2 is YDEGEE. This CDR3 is CASSPQDSYEQYF. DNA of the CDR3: TGTGCCAGCAGCCCTCAGGACAGCTACGAGCAGTACTTC.

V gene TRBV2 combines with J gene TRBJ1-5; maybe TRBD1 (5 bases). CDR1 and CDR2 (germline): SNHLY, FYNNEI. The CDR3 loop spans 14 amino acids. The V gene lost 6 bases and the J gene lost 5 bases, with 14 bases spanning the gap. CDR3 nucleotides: TGTGCCAGCAGGAGGGACGGACCCTATCAGCCCCAGCATTTT. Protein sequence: CASRRDGPYQPQHF.

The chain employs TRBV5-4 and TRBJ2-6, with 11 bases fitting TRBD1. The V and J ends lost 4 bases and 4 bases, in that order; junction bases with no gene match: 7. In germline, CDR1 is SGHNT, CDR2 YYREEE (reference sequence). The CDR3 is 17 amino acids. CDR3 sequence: CASSVDRGRVGANVLTF. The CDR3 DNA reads TGTGCCAGCAGCGTGGACAGGGGGCGAGTCGGGGCCAACGTCCTGACTTTC.

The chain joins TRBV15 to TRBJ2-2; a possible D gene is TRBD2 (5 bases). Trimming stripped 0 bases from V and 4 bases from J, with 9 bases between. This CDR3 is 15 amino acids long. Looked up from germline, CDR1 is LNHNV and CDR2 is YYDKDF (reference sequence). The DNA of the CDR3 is TGTGCCACCAGCAGAGATGGACTGTTCACCGGGGAGCTGTTTTTT. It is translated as CATSRDGLFTGELFF. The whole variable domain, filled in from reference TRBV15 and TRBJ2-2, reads DAMVIQNPRYQVTQFGKPVTLSCSQTLNHNVMYWYQQKSSQAPKLLFHYYDKDFNNEADTPDNFQSRRPNTSFCFLDIRSPGLGDTAMYLCATSRDGLFTGELFFGEGSRLTVL.

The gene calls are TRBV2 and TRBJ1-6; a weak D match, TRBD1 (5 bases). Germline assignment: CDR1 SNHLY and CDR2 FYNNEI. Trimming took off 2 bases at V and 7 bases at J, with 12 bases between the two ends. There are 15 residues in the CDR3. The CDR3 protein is CASSEYRGRNSPLHF. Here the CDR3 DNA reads TGTGCCAGCAGTGAATACCGGGGGAGGAATTCACCCCTCCACTTT.

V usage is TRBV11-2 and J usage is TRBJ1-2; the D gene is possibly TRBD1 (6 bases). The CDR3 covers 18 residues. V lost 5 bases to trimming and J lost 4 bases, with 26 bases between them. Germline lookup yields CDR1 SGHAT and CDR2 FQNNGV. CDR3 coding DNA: TGTGCCAGCAGCCTCGTACGTGGGGGCAGCCTCTCGGGCTATGGCTACACCTTC. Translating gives CASSLVRGGSLSGYGYTF.

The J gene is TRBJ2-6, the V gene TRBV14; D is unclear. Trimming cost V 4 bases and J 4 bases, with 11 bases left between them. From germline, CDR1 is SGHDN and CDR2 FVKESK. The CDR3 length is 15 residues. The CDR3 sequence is CASSPTSRGANVLTF. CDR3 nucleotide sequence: TGTGCCAGCAGCCCAACCTCGAGAGGGGCCAACGTCCTGACTTTC.

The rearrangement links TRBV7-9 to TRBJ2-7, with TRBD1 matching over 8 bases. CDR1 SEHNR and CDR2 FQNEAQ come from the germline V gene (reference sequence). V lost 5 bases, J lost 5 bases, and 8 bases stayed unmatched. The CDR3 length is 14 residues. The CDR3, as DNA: TGTGCCAGCAGCCACAGGGGGACAGCAAACGAGCAGTACTTC. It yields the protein CASSHRGTANEQYF.

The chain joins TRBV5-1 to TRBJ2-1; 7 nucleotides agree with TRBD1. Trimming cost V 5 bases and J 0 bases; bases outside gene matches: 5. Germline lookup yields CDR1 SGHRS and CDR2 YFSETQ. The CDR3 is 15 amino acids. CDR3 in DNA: TGCGCCAGCAGATCGACAGGGAGCTCCTACAATGAGCAGTTCTTC. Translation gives CASRSTGSSYNEQFF. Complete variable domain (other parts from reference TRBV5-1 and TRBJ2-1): KAGVTQTPRYLIKTRGQQVTLSCSPISGHRSVSWYQQTPGQGLQFLFEYFSETQRNKGNFPGRFSGRQFSNSRSEMNVSTLELGDSALYLCASRSTGSSYNEQFFGPGTRLTVL.

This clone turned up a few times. CDR3 sequence reads: CASSLTGAGRAGELFF. The CDR3 DNA follows: TGTGCCAGCAGCTTAACCGGGGCAGGGCGTGCCGGGGAGCTGTTTTTT. The chain recombines TRBV7-3 with TRBJ2-2, with D perhaps assigned TRBD1 or TRBD2 (5 bases each). The V gene lost 0 bases and the J gene lost 6 bases, with 14 bases spanning the gap. Per the germline V gene, CDR1 is SGHTA and CDR2 is FQGTGA. The CDR3 contains 16 residues.

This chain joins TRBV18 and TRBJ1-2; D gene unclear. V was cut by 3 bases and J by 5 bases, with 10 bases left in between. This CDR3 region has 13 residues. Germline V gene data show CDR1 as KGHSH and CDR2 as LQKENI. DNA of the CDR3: TGTGCCAGCTCACCGGAAGGTTCTTATGGCTACACCTTC. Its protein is CASSPEGSYGYTF.

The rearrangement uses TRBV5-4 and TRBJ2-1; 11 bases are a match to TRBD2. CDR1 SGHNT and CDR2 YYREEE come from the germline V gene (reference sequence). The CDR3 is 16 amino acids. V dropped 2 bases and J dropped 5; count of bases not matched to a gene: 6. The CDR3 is CASSFLSGGANNEQFF. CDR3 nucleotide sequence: TGTGCCAGCAGCTTCCTTAGCGGGGGGGCTAACAATGAGCAGTTCTTC.

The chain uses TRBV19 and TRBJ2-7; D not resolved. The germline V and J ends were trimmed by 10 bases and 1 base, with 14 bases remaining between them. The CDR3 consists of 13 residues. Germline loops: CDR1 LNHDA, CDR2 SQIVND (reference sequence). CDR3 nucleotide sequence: TGTGCCACCTCGGCGGCAGCTTCCTACGAGCAGTACTTC. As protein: CATSAAASYEQYF.